Listed here are 14 T cell receptor beta chains from one sample, sequenced in a study of cytomegalovirus exposure and HLA in healthy donors. PCR employed 60 Vbeta and 13 Jbeta primers. The repertoire was sequenced with immunoSEQ multiplex PCR; TCRdb's copy has only in-frame clones and lacks some. The sample table includes over 100,000 clones. The sequenced sample was PBMCs. These receptors came from a man aged 30 to 39 in good health and CMV-seronegative.

This chain uses TRBV5-6 with TRBJ2-3; 10 bases are a match to TRBD1. This CDR3 has 16 residues. Unmatched junction bases numbered 5, after V lost 0 bases and J lost 4 bases. From germline, CDR1 is SGHDT and CDR2 YYEEEE. The DNA for the CDR3 is TGTGCCAGCAGCTTGGGGACAGGGGGTCCACCAGATACGCAGTATTTT. Translating it yields CASSLGTGGPPDTQYF.

The chain couples TRBV5-1 to TRBJ2-7; D possibly corresponds to TRBD2 (6 bases). In germline, CDR1 is SGHRS, CDR2 YFSETQ. V lost 4 bases, J lost 2 bases, and 19 bases lay in between. This CDR3 region has 16 residues. The CDR3 protein is CASSQPWGGVTYEQYF. The CDR3 DNA reads TGCGCCAGCAGCCAACCATGGGGCGGGGTAACCTACGAGCAGTACTTC.

The chain links TRBV28 to TRBJ1-5, with D tentatively TRBD1 (6 bases). The V end lost 7 bases, the J end lost 3 bases, and 19 bases lay between the germline ends. The CDR3 consists of 16 residues. The germline gives CDR1 MDHEN, CDR2 SYDVKM. The CDR3 is CASTMGRGPLNQPQHF. Here the CDR3 DNA reads TGTGCCAGCACTATGGGCAGGGGACCACTCAATCAGCCCCAGCATTTT.

The chain combines TRBV19 with TRBJ2-2; D perhaps matches TRBD1 (5 bases). The CDR3 spans 12 residues. The V end lost 5 bases, the J end lost 6 bases, and 7 bases lay between the germline ends. Per germline, CDR1 LNHDA and CDR2 SQIVND (reference sequence). CDR3 amino acids: CASSLRAGELFF. The CDR3 bases are TGTGCCAGTAGTCTCAGGGCCGGGGAGCTGTTTTTT.

This CDR3 is CASSPRLSRGAVTGELFF. The CDR3 bases are TGTGCCAGTAGTCCCCGACTTTCCCGGGGGGCAGTCACCGGGGAGCTGTTTTTT. The rearrangement uses TRBV19 and TRBJ2-2, with D possibly being TRBD2 (7 bases). V was shortened by 5 bases and J by 4 bases, with 23 bases between the two germline ends. The CDR3 extends over 18 amino acids. From germline, CDR1 is LNHDA and CDR2 SQIVND (reference sequence).

The chain couples TRBV7-9 to TRBJ1-4; D unresolved. Germline CDR1 reads SEHNR; CDR2 reads FQNEAQ (reference sequence). V was clipped by 2 bases and J by 8 bases, with 12 bases between them. This CDR3 is 14 amino acids long. CDR3 in amino acids: CASSLPREEEKLFF. The CDR3 coding sequence is TGTGCCAGCAGCTTACCGCGGGAGGAGGAAAAACTGTTTTTT.

The V gene is TRBV5-4, the J gene TRBJ1-1; 10 bases agree with TRBD1. The CDR3 has 16 residues. Germline V gives CDR1 SGHNT, CDR2 YYREEE (reference sequence). With V trimmed by 4 bases and J by 3 bases, 9 bases remained unmatched. CDR3 nucleotides: TGTGCCAGCAGCGAGGCGAGGACAGGGGGGTACACTGAAGCTTTCTTT. This gives the protein CASSEARTGGYTEAFF.

The gene calls are TRBV10-3 and TRBJ2-1; TRBD1 matches at 8 bases. This CDR3 is built from 15 residues. V trimming: 4 bases; J trimming: 5 bases; junction bases outside the gene matches: 7. CDR1 is ENHRY and CDR2 is SYGVKD in the germline V gene. The CDR3 sequence: CAISGGQGADNEQFF. CDR3 DNA: TGTGCCATCAGTGGGGGGCAGGGGGCTGACAATGAGCAGTTCTTC.

The rearrangement links TRBV20-1 to TRBJ2-7; D uncertain. Germline CDR1 reads DFQATT; CDR2 reads SNEGSKA (reference sequence). The V and J ends lost 1 base and 4 bases respectively, with 5 bases between them. The CDR3 is 11 residues long. The CDR3 sequence: CSARGGYEQYF. Here the CDR3 DNA reads TGCAGTGCTAGAGGCGGATACGAGCAGTACTTC.

V usage is TRBV7-8 and J usage is TRBJ1-2; the D gene is possibly TRBD1 (5 bases). CDR1 and CDR2 from the germline V gene are SGHVS and FQNEAQ. Between the trimmed V and J ends, which lost 1 base and 7 bases, there was a span of 19 bases. This CDR3 is built from 16 residues. CDR3 sequence: CASSLVSGFQGAGYTF. The CDR3 DNA reads TGTGCCAGCAGCTTAGTTAGTGGGTTCCAGGGTGCTGGCTACACCTTC. Full variable domain (outside the CDR3, taken from reference TRBV7-8 and TRBJ1-2): GAGVSQSPRYKVAKRGQDVALRCDPISGHVSLFWYQQALGQGPEFLTYFQNEAQLDKSGLPSDRFFAERPEGSVSTLKIQRTQQEDSAVYLCASSLVSGFQGAGYTFGSGTRLTVV.

The chain combines TRBV7-9 with TRBJ2-5; D perhaps matches TRBD1 (5 bases). Germline assignment: CDR1 SEHNR and CDR2 FQNEAQ (reference sequence). V was cut by 3 bases and J by 5 bases, with 10 bases left in between. This CDR3 contains 13 residues. The CDR3: CASSFRDGETQYF. The CDR3 DNA sequence: TGTGCCAGCAGCTTCAGGGATGGGGAGACCCAGTACTTC. The variable domain in full, with the rest retrieved from reference TRBV7-9 and TRBJ2-5, is DTGVSQNPRHKITKRGQNVTFRCDPISEHNRLYWYRQTLGQGPEFLTYFQNEAQLEKSRLLSDRFSAERPKGSFSTLEIQRTEQGDSAMYLCASSFRDGETQYFGPGTRLLVL.

V gene TRBV5-1 combines with J gene TRBJ2-5, with 8 bases fitting TRBD2. J gave up 3 bases and V 1 base, and 2 bases lay outside the gene matches. The V gene's germline CDR1 is SGHRS and CDR2 YFSETQ. CDR3 size: 14 residues. CDR3 protein: CASSLQAGEETQYF. DNA for the CDR3: TGCGCCAGCAGCTTGCAAGCGGGGGAAGAGACCCAGTACTTC.

The chain employs TRBV11-1 and TRBJ2-3; D is undetermined. This CDR3 has 15 residues. Germline V gene data show CDR1 as SGHAT and CDR2 as FQDESV (reference sequence). V dropped 4 bases and J dropped 3 bases, with 14 bases sitting between them. The CDR3 coding sequence is TGTGCCAGCAGCTCAAACAGCTGGCGAACAGATACGCAGTATTTT. Translating it yields CASSSNSWRTDTQYF.

The DNA of the CDR3 is TGTGCCAGCAGTGAAGCCCGGACAGGGTCACGGGAGACCCAGTACTTC. It specifies CASSEARTGSRETQYF. The chain has TRBV6-1 and TRBJ2-5; 8 nucleotides match TRBD1. After removal of 0 bases from V and 5 bases from J, the junction contained 8 bases not matched to a gene. Germline values: CDR1 MNHNS, CDR2 SASEGT. The CDR3 is 16 residues long.